Here is one T cell receptor beta chain with its context. Generated by immunoSEQ multiplex PCR, the TCRdb table keeps only in-frame clones and is missing some. The repertoire holds 2 million to 2.5 million clones, with over 85% as singletons. This specimen comes from a study of shared clonotypes between healthy human individuals. The CDR3 covers 16 residues. Trimming removed 0 bases from V and 4 bases from J; junction bases left unmatched: 6. Germline CDR1 and CDR2: SGHRS and YFSETQ. This chain links TRBV5-1 with TRBJ2-3; 9 bases are shared with TRBD2. Material for sequencing was naive CD4+ T cells sorted from blood. Subset given: CD45RA+ positively selected. The TCR was taken from a man aged 18 to 35 in good health. In DNA, the CDR3 is TGCGCCAGCAGCTTGGTGGCGGGAGGGGTGGCAGATACGCAGTATTTT. As protein: CASSLVAGGVADTQYF.